The 26 T cell receptor beta chains presented below share a single source sample, sequenced in a study of technical replicates of blood from a handful of donors. Libraries were prepared by immunoSEQ multiplex PCR; TCRdb keeps only in-frame clonotypes and omits some of them. The sample shows 55,000 to 65,000 clones, around 88% of them seen only once. The sequencing sample was made of PBMCs. These receptors were obtained from a human donor in good health. Some clones in this sample may be carry-over from other donors' samples.

The chain is built from TRBV5-6 and TRBJ2-7; 9 bases align to TRBD1. V lost 1 base to trimming and J lost 0 bases; unmatched junction nucleotides: 8. The germline V gene encodes CDR1 SGHDT and CDR2 YYEEEE. This CDR3 is 17 amino acids long. The CDR3 loop is CASSLMGTGRYSYEQYF. Here the CDR3 DNA reads TGTGCCAGCAGCTTGATGGGGACAGGGCGATACTCCTACGAGCAGTACTTC. Full variable domain (remainder filled in from reference TRBV5-6 and TRBJ2-7): DAGVTQSPTHLIKTRGQQVTLRCSPKSGHDTVSWYQQALGQGPQFIFQYYEEEERQRGNFPDRFSGHQFPNYSSELNVNALLLGDSALYLCASSLMGTGRYSYEQYFGPGTRLTVT.

This chain uses TRBV5-1 with TRBJ2-7; 8 nucleotides line up with TRBD2. Trimming cost V 7 bases and J 6 bases; bases outside gene matches: 15. The CDR3 spans 15 residues. Germline CDR1 and CDR2: SGHRS and YFSETQ. The CDR3 region is CASGPGRAGGGEQYF. The CDR3 nucleotides are TGCGCCAGCGGACCAGGTAGGGCGGGAGGCGGCGAGCAGTACTTC.

The V and J genes are TRBV7-8 and TRBJ1-1; 7 bases match TRBD1. Germline trimming cut 4 bases from V and 0 bases from J; bases unmatched to any gene: 2. The CDR3 is 14 residues long. Germline loops: CDR1 SGHVS, CDR2 FQNEAQ. CDR3 DNA sequence: TGTGCCAGCAGCTACAGGGGCATGAACACTGAAGCTTTCTTT. Its protein is CASSYRGMNTEAFF. The full variable domain, with the rest looked up from reference TRBV7-8 and TRBJ1-1, is GAGVSQSPRYKVAKRGQDVALRCDPISGHVSLFWYQQALGQGPEFLTYFQNEAQLDKSGLPSDRFFAERPEGSVSTLKIQRTQQEDSAVYLCASSYRGMNTEAFFGQGTRLTVV.

V gene TRBV10-1 combines with J gene TRBJ2-1; D is perhaps TRBD1 (5 bases). Trimming took off 3 bases at V and 8 bases at J, with 23 bases between the two ends. The CDR3 runs to 17 residues. The V gene's germline CDR1 is WNHNN and CDR2 SYGVQD (reference sequence). The CDR3 protein is CASSEQRAQGCHHEQFF. For the CDR3, the DNA is TGCGCCAGCAGTGAACAAAGGGCCCAGGGTTGCCACCATGAGCAGTTCTTC.

V usage is TRBV29-1 and J usage is TRBJ2-7; 7 positions agree with TRBD1. The junction had 8 bases not matched to a gene; V was cut back by 6 bases and J by 6 bases. This CDR3 contains 12 residues. Germline V lookup: CDR1 SQVTM, CDR2 ANQGSEA. CDR3 nucleotide sequence: TGCAGCGTGGGCCGGGACAGCCGCGAGCAGTACTTC. Translation: CSVGRDSREQYF.

The CDR3 reads CASSLNTGQVYGYTF. DNA for the CDR3: TGCGCCAGCAGCTTGAATACAGGGCAAGTCTATGGCTACACCTTC. The J gene is TRBJ1-2, the V gene TRBV5-1; possible D gene TRBD1, 6 bases. CDR3 length: 15 amino acids. V dropped 1 base and J dropped 4 bases, with 14 bases sitting between them. Germline-derived CDR1 and CDR2 are SGHRS and YFSETQ.

In this sample, this clone turned up a few times. The genes are TRBV10-3 and TRBJ2-3; 8 nucleotides agree with TRBD1. Trimming cost V 7 bases and J 3 bases; bases outside gene matches: 6. The CDR3 runs to 14 residues. Germline CDR1 reads ENHRY; CDR2 reads SYGVKD. The CDR3 DNA is TGTGCCATCACGGCGGACAGGGAAACAGATACGCAGTATTTT. It is translated as CAITADRETDTQYF.

The CDR3 reads CASNKGTGGSGELFF. Written as DNA, the CDR3 is TGTGCCAGCAATAAAGGGACAGGGGGCTCCGGGGAGCTGTTTTTT. This rearrangement joins TRBV2 to TRBJ2-2; 12 bases are shared with TRBD1. In germline, CDR1 is SNHLY, CDR2 FYNNEI. The CDR3 runs to 15 residues. Trimming removed 7 bases from V and 6 bases from J; junction bases left unmatched: 6.

The chain links TRBV21-1 to TRBJ1-1; TRBD1, the table's D call, was not compared with the DNA. TRBV21-1 constitutes a pseudogene. This CDR3 contains 13 residues. The CDR3 nucleotides read TGTGCCAGCAGCAATACCAGGGACACTGAAGCTTTCTTT. Protein sequence: CASSNTRDTEAFF.

This clone was counted between two and nine times. The chain is built from TRBV11-2 and TRBJ2-3; TRBD1 matches at 10 bases. The V gene end was trimmed by 3 bases and the J gene end by 5 bases; junction bases not matched to a gene: 2. The CDR3 runs to 14 residues. CDR1 is SGHAT, CDR2 FQNNGV, per germline. The CDR3 reads CASSLTGGVDTQYF. Here the CDR3 DNA reads TGTGCCAGCAGCTTGACAGGGGGCGTAGATACGCAGTATTTT.

J is TRBJ1-2 and V is TRBV29-1; 11 nucleotides align to TRBD1. CDR1 and CDR2 (germline): SQVTM, ANQGSEA. The CDR3 covers 13 residues. J gave up 5 bases and V 7 bases, and 6 bases lay outside the gene matches. The CDR3 region is CSAGQGASYGYTF. For the CDR3, the DNA is TGCAGCGCCGGACAGGGGGCGTCTTATGGCTACACCTTC.

V usage is TRBV7-8 and J usage is TRBJ1-1; 7 bases fit TRBD1. V lost 5 bases to trimming and J lost 1 base; unmatched junction nucleotides: 4. Germline V gene data show CDR1 as SGHVS and CDR2 as FQNEAQ. The CDR3 loop spans 14 amino acids. CDR3 sequence: CASSTDRENTEAFF. The CDR3 DNA is TGTGCCAGCAGCACCGACAGGGAGAACACTGAAGCTTTCTTT. The variable domain in full, completed from reference TRBV7-8 and TRBJ1-1, reads GAGVSQSPRYKVAKRGQDVALRCDPISGHVSLFWYQQALGQGPEFLTYFQNEAQLDKSGLPSDRFFAERPEGSVSTLKIQRTQQEDSAVYLCASSTDRENTEAFFGQGTRLTVV.

The chain is built from TRBV7-2 and TRBJ1-6; tentative D call: TRBD1 (6 bases). CDR1 is SGHTA, CDR2 FQGNSA, per germline. The CDR3 covers 16 residues. Trimming removed 4 bases from V and 10 bases from J, with 20 bases in between. The CDR3 reads CASSSLSGARGSPLHF. CDR3 DNA: TGTGCCAGCAGCTCACTCTCAGGGGCGCGAGGCTCACCCCTCCACTTT.

This clone was recorded a few times. The J gene is TRBJ1-1, the V gene TRBV16; D is unresolved. In germline, CDR1 is KGHSY, CDR2 FQNENV. Trimming took 8 bases from V and 1 from J, leaving 14 bases between them. There are 14 residues in the CDR3. The CDR3 nucleotides are TGTGCCAGCGCCAGGTCCCAGCCGAACACTGAAGCTTTCTTT. Encoded protein: CASARSQPNTEAFF.

J is TRBJ1-5 and V is TRBV7-2; TRBD1 matches at 7 bases. V was pared by 5 bases and J by 4 bases, with 2 bases of the junction left unmatched. This CDR3 comprises 13 residues. The germline CDR1 and CDR2 sequences are SGHTA and FQGNSA. CDR3 coding DNA: TGTGCCAGCAGCCCGGACAGGAATCAGCCCCAGCATTTT. This encodes CASSPDRNQPQHF.

The chain is built from TRBV5-6 and TRBJ2-1; no reliable D call. Trimming removed 0 bases from V and 12 bases from J, with 13 bases in between. The germline V gene has CDR1 SGHDT and CDR2 YYEEEE. CDR3 length: 13 amino acids. The CDR3 reads CASSLARPQGQFF. The CDR3 nucleotides read TGTGCCAGCAGCTTGGCCAGGCCCCAAGGGCAGTTCTTC. Based on the CDR3 plus reference TRBV5-6 and TRBJ2-1, the full variable domain is DAGVTQSPTHLIKTRGQQVTLRCSPKSGHDTVSWYQQALGQGPQFIFQYYEEEERQRGNFPDRFSGHQFPNYSSELNVNALLLGDSALYLCASSLARPQGQFFGPGTRLTVL.

This clone was detected many times. The chain couples TRBV6-4 to TRBJ2-3; TRBD1 matches at 8 bases. The V and J ends lost 6 bases and 1 base, in that order; junction bases with no gene match: 3. The CDR3 has 14 amino acids. Germline V gives CDR1 MRHNA, CDR2 SNTAGT. The CDR3 DNA follows: TGTGCCAGCAGCTTGACAGGGGGCACAGATACGCAGTATTTT. It codes for CASSLTGGTDTQYF.

The J gene is TRBJ2-3, the V gene TRBV5-5; 10 bases agree with TRBD2. The length of the CDR3 is 16 residues. V lost 4 bases and J lost 5; bases outside the gene matches: 10. The germline CDR1 and CDR2 sequences are SGHKS and YYEKEE (reference sequence). Written as DNA, the CDR3 is TGTGCCAGCAGCAGAACCGGGACTAGCGTTGGAGATACGCAGTATTTT. The encoded protein is CASSRTGTSVGDTQYF.

The genes are TRBV5-1 and TRBJ2-1; 8 bases match TRBD2. Germline V lookup: CDR1 SGHRS, CDR2 YFSETQ. After removal of 0 bases from V and 5 bases from J, the junction contained 4 bases not matched to a gene. The CDR3 loop spans 15 amino acids. The CDR3 region is CASSLGGGPNNEQFF. The CDR3 DNA follows: TGCGCCAGCAGCTTGGGCGGGGGGCCAAACAATGAGCAGTTCTTC.

The chain employs TRBV4-2 and TRBJ2-5; 12 bases agree with TRBD2. This CDR3 comprises 15 residues. Germline V gives CDR1 LGHNA, CDR2 YNFKEQ. The V segment lost 1 base and the J segment 6 bases; nucleotides outside the gene matches: 3. CDR3 nucleotide sequence: TGTGCCAGCAGCCAAGCTAGCGGGGGGGCAAAGACCCAGTACTTC. It yields the protein CASSQASGGAKTQYF.

V and J are TRBV7-2 and TRBJ1-1, with D possibly being TRBD1 (5 bases). Trimming took 5 bases from V and 0 from J, leaving 10 bases between them. The CDR3 contains 14 residues. Germline V CDR1 and CDR2: SGHTA, FQGNSA. The CDR3 loop is CASSAGEVNTEAFF. Written as DNA, the CDR3 is TGTGCCAGCAGCGCGGGGGAAGTGAACACTGAAGCTTTCTTT.

This clone has a single count. The rearrangement links TRBV19 to TRBJ1-1; the match to TRBD1 covers 9 bases. This CDR3 comprises 13 residues. The V segment lost 6 bases and the J segment 4 bases; nucleotides outside the gene matches: 3. Germline V CDR1 and CDR2: LNHDA, SQIVND (reference sequence). The CDR3 DNA sequence: TGTGCCAGTAGGACAGGGGGGGGCACTGAAGCTTTCTTT. Translating gives CASRTGGGTEAFF.

The chain employs TRBV5-1 and TRBJ1-1, with a weak D call TRBD1 (6 bases). V was pared by 5 bases and J by 1 base, with 18 bases between. The length of the CDR3 is 16 residues. From germline, CDR1 is SGHRS and CDR2 YFSETQ. The CDR3 coding sequence is TGCGCCAGCAGGGGGTATTTTGGACAGTGGAACACTGAAGCTTTCTTT. This translates into CASRGYFGQWNTEAFF.

The sample holds many counts of this clone. V is TRBV30 and J is TRBJ1-6; D not resolved. V shed 1 base and J shed 7 bases, with 20 bases lying between them. Germline V gene lookup returns CDR1 GTSNPN and CDR2 SVGIG (reference sequence). This CDR3 comprises 17 residues. CDR3 sequence: CAWSAHGVTERNSPLHF. CDR3 sequence (DNA): TGTGCCTGGAGTGCACACGGGGTGACGGAGCGGAATTCACCCCTCCACTTT.

The gene calls are TRBV7-2 and TRBJ1-5, with D unresolved. V shed 1 base and J shed 2 bases, with 12 bases lying between them. CDR3 length equals 16 residues. Per germline, CDR1 SGHTA and CDR2 FQGNSA. CDR3 DNA: TGTGCCAGCAGCTTAGGTCGGGGTCGCGGCAATCAGCCCCAGCATTTT. As protein: CASSLGRGRGNQPQHF.

This clone was picked up a small number of times. The rearrangement uses TRBV7-2 and TRBJ2-1; 9 nucleotides match TRBD2. The CDR3 runs 15 residues. Germline loops: CDR1 SGHTA, CDR2 FQGNSA. V dropped 5 bases and J dropped 4; count of bases not matched to a gene: 6. The CDR3: CASSVAGGSYNEQFF. Written as DNA, the CDR3 is TGTGCCAGCAGCGTCGCGGGGGGGAGTTACAATGAGCAGTTCTTC.